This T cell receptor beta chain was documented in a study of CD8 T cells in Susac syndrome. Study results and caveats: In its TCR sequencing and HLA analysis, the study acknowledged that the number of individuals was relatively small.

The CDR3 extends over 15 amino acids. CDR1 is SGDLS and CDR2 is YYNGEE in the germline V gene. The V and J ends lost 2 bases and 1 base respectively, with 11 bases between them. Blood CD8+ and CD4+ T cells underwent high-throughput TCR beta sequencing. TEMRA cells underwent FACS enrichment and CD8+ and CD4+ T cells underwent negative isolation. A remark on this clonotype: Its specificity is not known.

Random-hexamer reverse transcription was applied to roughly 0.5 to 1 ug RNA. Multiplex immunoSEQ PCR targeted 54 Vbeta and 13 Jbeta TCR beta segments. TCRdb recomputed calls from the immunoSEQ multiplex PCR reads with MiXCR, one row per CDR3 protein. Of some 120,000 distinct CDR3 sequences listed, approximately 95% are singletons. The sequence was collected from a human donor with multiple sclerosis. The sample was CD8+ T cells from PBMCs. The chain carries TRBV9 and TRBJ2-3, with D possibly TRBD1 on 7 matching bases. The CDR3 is CASSVQGEGTDTQYF. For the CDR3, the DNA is TGTGCCAGCAGCGTCCAGGGGGAGGGCACAGATACGCAGTATTTT.